This T cell receptor (beta chain) was retrieved from a study of blood T cell repertoires in COVID-19. Measured with immunoSEQ multiplex PCR; TCRdb has only the in-frame clones, and not every one. The table has some 160,000 clones, around 85% seen once. Trimming pared 5 bases from V and 12 bases from J, leaving 16 bases between. The CDR3 loop spans 12 amino acids. The germline V gene has CDR1 MDHEN and CDR2 SYDVKM. V and J are TRBV28 and TRBJ1-1; D gene ambiguous. The clonotype was recovered from a woman in her 70s with acute or convalescent COVID-19. Material: peripheral blood. The CDR3 region has the DNA TGTGCCAGCAGTACACAAGGCGGAATTTCTTTCTTT. Protein product: CASSTQGGISFF.